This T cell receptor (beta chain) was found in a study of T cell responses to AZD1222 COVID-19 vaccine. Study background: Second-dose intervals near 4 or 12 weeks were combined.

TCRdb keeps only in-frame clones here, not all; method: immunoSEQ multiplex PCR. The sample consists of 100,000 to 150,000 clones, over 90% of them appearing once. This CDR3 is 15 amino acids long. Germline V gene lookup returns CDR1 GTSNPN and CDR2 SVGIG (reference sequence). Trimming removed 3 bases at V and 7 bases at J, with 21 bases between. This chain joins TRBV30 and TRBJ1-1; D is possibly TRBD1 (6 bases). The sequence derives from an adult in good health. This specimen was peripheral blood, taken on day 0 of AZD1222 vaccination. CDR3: CAWSSQWQGRGEAFF. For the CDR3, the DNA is TGTGCCTGGAGCTCCCAATGGCAGGGGCGAGGTGAAGCTTTCTTT.